The 11 T cell receptor beta chains given below trace back to one sample, sequenced in a study of identical twins. TCRdb independently ran MiXCR on the 5' RACE reads; one entry per CDR3 protein. Of 500,000 to 600,000 distinct CDR3 sequences in the sample, under 25% were seen once. These same records also appear under a second study, on T cells expressing NK-cell markers.

Sequences were obtained from CD4+ T cells sorted from blood. The receptors shown here come from a woman between 18 and 29 years old in good health.

This clonotype was observed once. This chain connects TRBV2 to TRBJ2-3, with D unresolved. The CDR3 sequence is 12 residues long. Per germline, CDR1 SNHLY and CDR2 FYNNEI. V dropped 3 bases and J dropped 4 bases, with 5 bases sitting between them. CDR3 region: CASSETPDTQYF. The CDR3 bases are TGTGCCAGCAGTGAGACCCCAGATACGCAGTATTTT.

This clonotype appeared a few times. The chain is built from TRBV6-1 and TRBJ2-4; 7 nucleotides agree with TRBD2. Germline V lookup: CDR1 MNHNS, CDR2 SASEGT. The CDR3 is 14 residues long. The J segment lost 0 bases and the V segment lost 6 bases, leaving 2 bases of the junction unmatched. CDR3 bases: TGTGCCAGCAGCATAGCGGGAGCCAAAAACATTCAGTACTTC. It yields the protein CASSIAGAKNIQYF.

The chain has TRBV5-1 and TRBJ1-1; 7 bases are shared with TRBD1. Trimming cost V 2 bases and J 1 base; bases outside gene matches: 8. CDR1 and CDR2 from the germline V gene are SGHRS and YFSETQ. The CDR3 is 16 amino acids. The CDR3 coding sequence is TGCGCCAGCAGCTTATTGACAGGGCTGGCGAACACTGAAGCTTTCTTT. Protein: CASSLLTGLANTEAFF.

This clonotype has only a few counts. The chain has TRBV20-1 and TRBJ1-1; 9 positions match TRBD1. CDR1 and CDR2 from the germline V gene are DFQATT and SNEGSKA (reference sequence). CDR3 length: 14 amino acids. V shed 6 bases, J shed 6 bases, and the junction held 11 bases outside the gene matches. CDR3 sequence reads: CSARVTGGFAEAFF. DNA of the CDR3: TGCAGTGCGCGGGTGACAGGGGGTTTCGCTGAAGCTTTCTTT.

In its sample, this clonotype was seen a few times. The CDR3 coding sequence is TGCGCCAGCAGCCCCGGACTAGCGGGGGGAAAGGGGGAGCTGTTTTTT. This translates into CASSPGLAGGKGELFF. The genes are TRBV5-1 and TRBJ2-2; 14 positions agree with TRBD2. V shed 4 bases and J 8 bases; nucleotides not matched to a gene: 7. The CDR3 is 16 residues long. Germline V CDR1 and CDR2: SGHRS, YFSETQ.

This clonotype was counted between two and nine times. This chain uses TRBV7-9 with TRBJ1-2; 7 bases are shared with TRBD1. The V gene's germline CDR1 is SEHNR and CDR2 FQNEAQ (reference sequence). The CDR3 is 13 residues long. Trimming cost V 8 bases and J 4 bases; bases outside gene matches: 7. CDR3 loop: CASGTAIAYGYTF. In DNA form, the CDR3 reads TGTGCCAGCGGGACAGCCATCGCCTATGGCTACACCTTC. The complete variable domain, with remaining parts taken from reference TRBV7-9 and TRBJ1-2, reads DTGVSQNPRHKITKRGQNVTFRCDPISEHNRLYWYRQTLGQGPEFLTYFQNEAQLEKSRLLSDRFSAERPKGSFSTLEIQRTEQGDSAMYLCASGTAIAYGYTFGSGTRLTVV.

This clonotype has more than one count but fewer than ten. The rearrangement links TRBV7-9 to TRBJ2-3; possibly TRBD2 for D (7 bases). The germline V and J ends were trimmed by 5 bases and 7 bases, with 19 bases remaining between them. The CDR3 length is 15 residues. Germline-derived CDR1 and CDR2 are SEHNR and FQNEAQ (reference sequence). In DNA, the CDR3 is TGTGCCAGCAGCCCGACAGGCGGGGGCGGATATACGCAGTATTTT. Translating it yields CASSPTGGGGYTQYF.

In regard to this clonotype: The final CDR3 position lacks the conserved phenylalanine or tryptophan, pointing to a likely read error. The J gene is TRBJ2-2, the V gene TRBV7-9; D call uncertain. V was clipped by 7 bases and J by 3 bases, with 12 bases between them. The CDR3 consists of 14 residues. Germline V gene data show CDR1 as SEHNR and CDR2 as FQNEAQ (reference sequence). The CDR3 DNA reads TGTGCCAGCAACCCTGGGTTCCACACCGGGGAGCTGTTTTGT. It translates to CASNPGFHTGELFC.

This sequence joins TRBV7-9 and TRBJ2-1; D may be TRBD1 or TRBD2 (6 bases each). This CDR3 is built from 15 residues. Looked up from germline, CDR1 is SEHNR and CDR2 is FQNEAQ (reference sequence). V lost 3 bases and J 10 bases, leaving 19 bases between the germline ends. The CDR3 reads CASSLDSGFSREQFF. The CDR3 DNA reads TGTGCCAGCAGCTTGGACAGCGGGTTCAGCCGAGAGCAGTTCTTC.

This clonotype was picked up a small number of times. CDR3: CASSLSGKGLVPGQYF. The CDR3 DNA sequence: TGTGCCAGCAGCTTATCGGGCAAGGGGCTAGTCCCGGGGCAGTACTTC. The V and J genes are TRBV11-1 and TRBJ2-7; perhaps TRBD1 as D (5 bases). CDR3 size: 16 residues. In germline, CDR1 is SGHAT, CDR2 FQDESV (reference sequence). V was cut by 2 bases and J by 9 bases, with 23 bases left in between.

This clonotype was detected many times. This rearrangement joins TRBV30 to TRBJ2-7; D perhaps matches TRBD2 (5 bases). Germline lookup yields CDR1 GTSNPN and CDR2 SVGIG (reference sequence). The germline V and J ends were trimmed by 7 bases and 1 base, with 14 bases remaining between them. The CDR3 spans 13 residues. CDR3: CASGVPLSYEQYF. CDR3 bases: TGTGCCTCCGGGGTGCCCCTTTCCTACGAGCAGTACTTC.